A single sample gave rise to the 26 T cell receptor beta chains below, sequenced in a study of CD8+ T cells in alopecia areata. RNA extraction was followed by reverse transcription into cDNA, which acted as the sequencing template. Data came from immunoSEQ multiplex PCR; TCRdb stores just in-frame clones and leaves some out. The sample contains 200,000 to 300,000 clones, none of them singletons. Sorting of pooled cutaneous lymph node cells used CD4, CD8alpha, NKG2D, NKG2ACE and other markers. The sequencing sample was made of CD4+ T cells sorted from a lymph node. Receptors were obtained from a C3H/HeJ mouse with alopecia areata. For this mouse line, the MHC haplotype is H2-k.

This clone was detected only a few times. Mouse gene names and germline throughout. Coverage ceases 4 residues before the CDR3 finishes, and the germline J gene fills in the end. The chain couples TRBV19 to TRBJ2-3; D possibly matches TRBD1 or TRBD2 (7 bases each). This CDR3 has 14 amino acids. Germline CDR1 reads FNHDT; CDR2 reads SITEND (reference sequence). CDR3: CASSTGGRRETLYF. The part of the CDR3 DNA that was read is TGTGCCAGCAGTACAGGGGGGCGTCGAGAA.

This clone has a handful of counts. The gene names here belong to mouse. CDR3 bases read: TGTGCCTGGAGTCTAGTCAGGGGAAACTATGCT. It is translated as CAWSLVRGNYA. The entire CDR3 reads CAWSLVRGNYAEQFF. The chain is built from TRBV31 and TRBJ2-1; TRBD1 might be the D (6 bases). The observed sequence ends 4 residues before the CDR3 terminus, with the missing tail filled in from the germline J gene. CDR3 length equals 15 residues. V gave up 0 bases and J gave up 1 base, with 10 bases separating them. The germline V gene encodes CDR1 GKSSPN and CDR2 SITVG.

This clone was observed a few times. Mouse gene names apply. Coverage ceases 4 residues before the CDR3 finishes, and the germline J gene fills in the end. This chain joins TRBV1 and TRBJ2-3; 9 nucleotides match TRBD1. Germline loops: CDR1 NSQYPW, CDR2 LRSPGD (reference sequence). This CDR3 has 16 amino acids. The CDR3 sequence is CTCSASRDRVRETLYF. CDR3 bases read: TGCACCTGCAGTGCATCCCGGGACAGGGTGAGAGAA.

In its sample, this clone was seen a few times. Gene names follow the mouse nomenclature. Read sequence stops 4 residues before the CDR3 end, and the germline J gene provides the missing end. This chain uses TRBV13-3 with TRBJ2-5; 7 bases align to TRBD1. J was trimmed by 0 bases and V by 7 bases; bases with no gene match: 2. Germline CDR1 NNHDY, CDR2 SYVADS. The CDR3 sequence is 13 residues long. CDR3 bases read: TGTGCCAGCGGGGACAGTAACCAAGAC. As protein: CASGDSNQD. The whole CDR3 protein is CASGDSNQDTQYF. The whole variable domain, remainder taken from reference TRBV13-3 and TRBJ2-5, is EAAVTQSPRSKVAVTGGKVTLSCHQTNNHDYMYWYRQDTGHGLRLIHYSYVADSTEKGDIPDGYKASRPSQENFSLILELASLSQTAVYFCASGDSNQDTQYFGPGTRLLVL.

This clone was observed a handful of times. Germline and genes here are mouse. The sequence runs out 4 residues before the end of the CDR3; the remainder is reconstructed from the germline J gene. The chain links TRBV5 to TRBJ2-5; 7 nucleotides line up with TRBD2. The trim removed 4 bases at V and 2 bases at J, leaving 3 bases unmatched. CDR1 is LGHNA, CDR2 YNLKQL, per germline (reference sequence). The CDR3 sequence is 14 residues long. The CDR3 DNA, read in part, is TGTGCCAGCAGCCCACTGGGGATCCAAGAC. Amino acids: CASSPLGIQD. The full CDR3 protein is CASSPLGIQDTQYF.

This clone was observed a handful of times. Each gene name is a mouse one. The CDR3 end is not reached by the read, which stops 4 residues before it; the germline J gene fills it in. The chain couples TRBV19 to TRBJ1-1; maybe TRBD1 (6 bases). The length of the CDR3 is 13 residues. Trimming took off 4 bases at V and 3 bases at J, with 10 bases between the two ends. Germline CDR1 and CDR2: FNHDT and SITEND (reference sequence). The sequenced part of the CDR3 DNA is TGTGCCAGCAGTTCTCGGACAGACACA. Protein sequence: CASSSRTDT. From start to end, the CDR3 is CASSSRTDTEVFF.

This clone was seen only a few times. The gene symbols are mouse symbols. Read data end 4 residues before the CDR3 end; the end is taken from the germline J gene. V usage is TRBV13-1 and J usage is TRBJ2-2; D might be TRBD1 (6 bases). The CDR3 covers 16 residues. Germline V gene lookup returns CDR1 NSHNY and CDR2 SYGAGN. The germline V and J ends were trimmed by 0 bases and 2 bases, with 11 bases remaining between them. CDR3 DNA (partial): TGTGCCAGCAGTGATGCAAACAGGGTTAACACCGGG. This translates into CASSDANRVNTG. The whole CDR3 reads CASSDANRVNTGQLYF.

About this clone itself: Any gene name here is a mouse gene name. The read halts 3 residues ahead of the CDR3 end, with the missing end drawn from the germline J gene. The V gene is TRBV19, the J gene TRBJ1-6; TRBD1 matches at 9 bases. TRBJ1-6 belongs to the ORF category, with a function that is uncertain. The CDR3 consists of 15 residues. V dropped 5 bases and J dropped 6; count of bases not matched to a gene: 6. Looked up from germline, CDR1 is FNHDT and CDR2 is SITEND (reference sequence). CDR3 amino acids: CASRKDRGFNSPLYF. The sequenced part of the CDR3 DNA is TGTGCCAGCAGAAAGGACAGGGGATTTAATTCGCCC.

Points on this clone: Gene and germline names: mouse. The read is 4 residues too short to cover the CDR3 end, so that end is filled in from the germline J gene. The V gene is TRBV13-3, the J gene TRBJ1-2, with D uncertain. Germline V gives CDR1 NNHDY, CDR2 SYVADS. This CDR3 spans 12 amino acids. V was shortened by 4 bases and J by 3 bases, with 7 bases between the two germline ends. The CDR3 loop reads CASSSTYSDYTF. The CDR3 DNA, read in part, is TGTGCCAGCAGTTCCACATACTCC.

With regard to this clone: Germline and genes: mouse. The CDR3 extends 4 residues past the end of the read, so its final part is completed from the germline J gene. The rearrangement links TRBV13-3 to TRBJ2-5; 8 bases map to TRBD1. CDR1 and CDR2 from the germline V gene are NNHDY and SYVADS. CDR3 length: 14 residues. CDR3 protein: CASSDRGRVDTQYF. CDR3 bases read: TGTGCCAGCAGTGACAGGGGGCGCGTGGAC.

Regarding this clone: These gene names are mouse names. The CDR3 end lies 4 residues beyond the end of the read and is filled in from the germline J gene. The chain recombines TRBV2 with TRBJ2-2; D not resolved. The CDR3 has 15 residues. Germline CDR1 LGHNA, CDR2 YSYQKL. Trimming stripped 1 base from V and 1 base from J, with 7 bases between. CDR3 DNA, as far as it was read: TGTGCCAGCAGCCAAGCTCCCCTAAACACCGGG. It specifies CASSQAPLNTG. The entire CDR3 protein is CASSQAPLNTGQLYF.

Concerning this clone itself: The genes and germline here are from mouse. The CDR3 end is not reached by the read, which stops 4 residues before it; the germline J gene fills it in. The chain recombines TRBV1 with TRBJ2-5; 8 nucleotides agree with TRBD1. Looked up from germline, CDR1 is NSQYPW and CDR2 is LRSPGD (reference sequence). This CDR3 is 15 amino acids long. The DNA read from the CDR3 is TGCACCTGCAGTGCGTCCTCCAGGGGGCGTGAC. Encoded protein: CTCSASSRGRD. The entire CDR3 protein reads CTCSASSRGRDTQYF.

Of note for this clone: Mouse names are used for the genes. The read ends 4 residues shy of where the CDR3 ends; the end is completed using the germline J gene. The genes are TRBV19 and TRBJ2-2; 10 positions agree with TRBD1. The germline V gene has CDR1 FNHDT and CDR2 SITEND (reference sequence). The junction had 6 bases not matched to a gene; V was cut back by 5 bases and J by 2 bases. The CDR3 is made up of 16 amino acids. The sequenced CDR3 bases are TGTGCCAGCAGATTTCCGGGACAGGGGAACACCGGG. Its translation is CASRFPGQGNTG. The CDR3 in full is CASRFPGQGNTGQLYF.

About this clone itself: Genes and germline are mouse. Within the sample, other DNA sequences also encode this same CDR3. The CDR3 protein is CASGPGQKDTQYF. Partial CDR3 DNA: TGTGCCAGCGGGCCGGGACAGAAAGAC. The chain carries TRBV13-2 and TRBJ2-5, with 7 bases matching TRBD1. The read comes to an end 4 residues before the CDR3 does, leaving the germline J gene to fill in the end. The CDR3 runs 13 residues. Germline V gene lookup returns CDR1 NNHNN and CDR2 SYGAGS (reference sequence).

This clone has just a few counts. Gene names refer to mouse genes. The read comes to an end 4 residues before the CDR3 does, leaving the germline J gene to fill in the end. The chain is built from TRBV13-2 and TRBJ1-1; tentatively, D is TRBD1 (6 bases). This CDR3 has 15 amino acids. Germline V CDR1 and CDR2: NNHNN, SYGAGS (reference sequence). V was trimmed by 5 bases and J by 0 bases, leaving 14 bases between them. The covered CDR3 bases are TGTGCCAGCGGCTCTCCGGGACAAGCAAACACA. Its translation: CASGSPGQANT. In full, the CDR3 reads CASGSPGQANTEVFF.

As concerns this clone: Mouse gene names and germline throughout. CDR3 bases read: TGCACCTGCAGTGGGACAGGGGGCCTTCAAAAC. As protein: CTCSGTGGLQN. The complete CDR3 reads CTCSGTGGLQNTLYF. The chain recombines TRBV1 with TRBJ2-4, with 11 positions matching TRBD1. Coverage ceases 4 residues before the CDR3 finishes, and the germline J gene fills in the end. V was clipped by 4 bases and J by 2 bases; unmatched bases: 2. The CDR3 is 15 residues long. CDR1 and CDR2 from the germline V gene are NSQYPW and LRSPGD (reference sequence).

As for this clone: Possible read error: a much larger clone is one base away. Gene and germline names: mouse. The CDR3 is cut off 4 residues early in the read; its end comes from the germline J gene. The rearrangement links TRBV19 to TRBJ2-3; D remains unclear. The CDR3 totals 13 residues. Germline CDR1 and CDR2: FNHDT and SITEND (reference sequence). The V gene lost 2 bases and the J gene lost 1 base, with 5 bases spanning the gap. The CDR3 sequence: CASSMRGAETLYF. The sequenced CDR3 bases are TGTGCCAGCAGTATGAGGGGTGCAGAA.

Comments on this clone: The germline and genes are mouse ones. The read halts 4 residues ahead of the CDR3 end, with the missing end drawn from the germline J gene. The gene calls are TRBV1 and TRBJ2-3; 9 bases fit TRBD2. Trimming at V came to 1 base and at J to 0 bases, leaving 5 bases not matched to a gene. This CDR3 has 17 residues. Germline values: CDR1 NSQYPW, CDR2 LRSPGD (reference sequence). The CDR3 loop reads CTCSAGRGGASAETLYF. The covered CDR3 bases are TGCACCTGCAGTGCAGGCCGTGGGGGGGCTAGTGCAGAA. The complete variable domain, with remaining parts taken from reference TRBV1 and TRBJ2-3, reads VTLLEQNPRWRLVPRGQAVNLRCILKNSQYPWMSWYQQDLQKQLQWLFTLRSPGDKEVKSLPGADYLATRVTDTELRLQVANMSQGRTLYCTCSAGRGGASAETLYFGSGTRLTVL.

Turning to this clone: Genes and germline come from the mouse. The sequence runs out 4 residues before the end of the CDR3; the remainder is reconstructed from the germline J gene. The V and J genes are TRBV14 and TRBJ2-7, with a possible D match to TRBD1 (6 bases). V was pared by 1 base and J by 0 bases, with 8 bases between. Germline V CDR1 and CDR2: SGHDT, FRDEAV. CDR3 size: 14 residues. The CDR3 sequence: CASSFGTTSYEQYF. The DNA read from the CDR3 is TGTGCCAGCAGTTTCGGGACAACCTCCTAT.

Concerning this clone: Gene names refer to mouse genes. The read terminates 4 residues before the CDR3 end, so the remaining end is supplied by the germline J gene. The chain links TRBV19 to TRBJ1-1; D perhaps matches TRBD1 (6 bases). Germline V lookup: CDR1 FNHDT, CDR2 SITEND (reference sequence). Deletions cut 5 bases from V and 0 bases from J, with 11 bases between. The CDR3 is 14 amino acids. The CDR3: CASRTGTPNTEVFF. The sequenced part of the CDR3 DNA is TGTGCCAGCAGGACCGGGACACCAAACACA. Full variable domain (remainder filled in from reference TRBV19 and TRBJ1-1): GGIITQTPKFLIGQEGQKLTLKCQQNFNHDTMYWYRQDSGKGLRLIYYSITENDLQKGDLSEGYDASREKKSSFSLTVTSAQKNEMAVFLCASRTGTPNTEVFFGKGTRLTVV.

In regard to this clone: Genes here carry mouse names. The missing CDR3 end, 4 residues past where the read stops, is filled in from the germline J gene. The chain couples TRBV13-1 to TRBJ2-2; 8 positions agree with TRBD1. Looked up from germline, CDR1 is NSHNY and CDR2 is SYGAGN. V lost 3 bases and J lost 1; bases outside the gene matches: 2. This CDR3 spans 15 amino acids. The CDR3 reads CASSADRVNTGQLYF. Partial CDR3 DNA: TGTGCCAGCAGTGCGGACAGGGTAAACACCGGG.

A word on this clone: Gene names denote mouse genes. The read is 4 residues too short to cover the CDR3 end, so that end is filled in from the germline J gene. The rearrangement joins TRBV13-1 to TRBJ2-1; 9 nucleotides align to TRBD1. This CDR3 region has 15 residues. V lost 5 bases, J lost 0 bases, and 3 bases stayed unmatched. Germline loops: CDR1 NSHNY, CDR2 SYGAGN. CDR3 bases read: TGTGCCAGCAGCCGGGACAGGGTTAACTATGCT. This translates into CASSRDRVNYA. The whole CDR3 protein is CASSRDRVNYAEQFF.

This clone was counted between two and nine times. Gene names and germline match the mouse. The CDR3 end lies 4 residues beyond the end of the read and is filled in from the germline J gene. The J gene is TRBJ2-5, the V gene TRBV14, with 9 nucleotides matching TRBD1. This CDR3 region has 14 residues. Germline V gene sequence: CDR1 SGHDT, CDR2 FRDEAV. CDR3 region: CASRRTGEEDTQYF. The sequenced CDR3 bases are TGTGCCAGCAGGCGGACAGGGGAGGAGGAC. The complete variable domain, with remaining parts taken from reference TRBV14 and TRBJ2-5, reads EAGVTQSPRYAVLQEGQAVSFWCDPISGHDTLYWYQQPRDQGPQLLVYFRDEAVIDNSQLPSDRFSAVRPKGTNSTLKIQSAKQGDTATYLCASRRTGEEDTQYFGPGTRLLVL.

This clone appeared a few times. Gene and germline names: mouse. The read terminates 4 residues before the CDR3 end, so the remaining end is supplied by the germline J gene. The chain recombines TRBV14 with TRBJ1-2; TRBD1 agrees at 10 bases. The CDR3 loop spans 15 amino acids. CDR1 and CDR2 (germline): SGHDT, FRDEAV. V lost 4 bases and J lost 2; bases outside the gene matches: 5. The CDR3 loop is CASSHPGQGNSDYTF. The sequenced CDR3 bases are TGTGCCAGCAGTCATCCGGGACAGGGGAACTCC.

About this clone: The germline and genes are mouse ones. The read terminates 4 residues before the CDR3 end, so the remaining end is supplied by the germline J gene. The gene calls are TRBV5 and TRBJ2-7; 11 bases fit TRBD1. The CDR3 covers 16 residues. Germline values: CDR1 LGHNA, CDR2 YNLKQL (reference sequence). V lost 0 bases and J lost 0; bases outside the gene matches: 1. CDR3 loop: CASSQEGQGVSYEQYF. The CDR3 DNA, read in part, is TGTGCCAGCAGCCAAGAGGGACAGGGGGTCTCCTAT.

This clone turned up a few times. Genes and germline are mouse. The read ends 4 residues shy of where the CDR3 ends; the end is completed using the germline J gene. The chain links TRBV13-1 to TRBJ1-2, with 8 positions matching TRBD1. CDR1 is NSHNY and CDR2 is SYGAGN in the germline V gene. Trimming cost V 5 bases and J 2 bases; bases outside gene matches: 5. The CDR3 extends over 14 amino acids. The CDR3 sequence: CASRRAGGNSDYTF. Partial CDR3 DNA: TGTGCCAGCAGGAGAGCAGGGGGCAACTCC.